This T cell receptor beta chain came from a study of CD8+ T cells in alopecia areata. RNA was extracted and reverse transcribed into cDNA as the sequencing template. TCRdb's table, derived via immunoSEQ multiplex PCR, lists solely in-frame clones and lacks some. The sample has roughly 140,000 clones; around two thirds are singletons. The CDR3 runs to 11 residues. Deletions cut 0 bases from V and 4 bases from J, with 2 bases between. Germline CDR1 is SGHRS and CDR2 is YFSETQ. Using a FACSAria, the CD4+ and CD8+ T cells were sorted from the PBMCs. The sample holds a few counts of this clone. Its antigen is not known. This same CDR3 is encoded by further DNA sequences in the sample. Study-level results: Lesional scalp exceeded normal scalp in clonality, especially in alopecia totalis/universalis.

The sequence was obtained from a human donor in good health. V usage is TRBV5-1 and J usage is TRBJ2-7, with no clear D. Material: CD8+ T cells sorted from blood. This chain's CDR3 is CASSLGYEQYF. CDR3 sequence (DNA): TGCGCCAGCAGCTTGGGGTACGAGCAGTACTTC.